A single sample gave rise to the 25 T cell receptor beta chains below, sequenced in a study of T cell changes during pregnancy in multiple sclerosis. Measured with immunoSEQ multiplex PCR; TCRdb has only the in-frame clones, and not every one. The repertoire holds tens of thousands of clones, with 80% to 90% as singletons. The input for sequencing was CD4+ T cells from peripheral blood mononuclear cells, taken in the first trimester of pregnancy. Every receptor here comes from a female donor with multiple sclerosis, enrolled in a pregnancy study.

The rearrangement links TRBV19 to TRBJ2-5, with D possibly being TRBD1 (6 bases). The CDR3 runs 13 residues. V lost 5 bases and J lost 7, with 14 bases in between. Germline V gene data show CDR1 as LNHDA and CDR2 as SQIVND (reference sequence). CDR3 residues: CASSPQGLVTQYF. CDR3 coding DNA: TGTGCCAGTAGTCCCCAGGGGTTGGTGACCCAGTACTTC.

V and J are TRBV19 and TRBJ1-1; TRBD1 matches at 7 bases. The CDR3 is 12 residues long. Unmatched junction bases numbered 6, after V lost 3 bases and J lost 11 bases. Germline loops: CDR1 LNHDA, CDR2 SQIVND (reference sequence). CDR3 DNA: TGTGCCAGTAGTATGTTACAGGGGAGCGCTTTCTTT. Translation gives CASSMLQGSAFF.

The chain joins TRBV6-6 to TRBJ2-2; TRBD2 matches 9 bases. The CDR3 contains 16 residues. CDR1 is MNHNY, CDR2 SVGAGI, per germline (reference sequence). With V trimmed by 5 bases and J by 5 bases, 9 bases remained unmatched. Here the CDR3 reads CASSRASGTSTGELFF. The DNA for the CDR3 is TGTGCCAGCAGTCGGGCTAGCGGGACTTCTACCGGGGAGCTGTTTTTT.

CDR3 sequence: CAITGGVNNYGYTF. The CDR3, as DNA: TGTGCCATCACGGGAGGCGTTAACAACTATGGCTACACCTTC. The rearrangement uses TRBV7-9 and TRBJ1-2; D gene unclear. Germline lookup yields CDR1 SEHNR and CDR2 FQNEAQ (reference sequence). CDR3 length: 14 residues. The V gene lost 10 bases and the J gene lost 2 bases, with 17 bases spanning the gap.

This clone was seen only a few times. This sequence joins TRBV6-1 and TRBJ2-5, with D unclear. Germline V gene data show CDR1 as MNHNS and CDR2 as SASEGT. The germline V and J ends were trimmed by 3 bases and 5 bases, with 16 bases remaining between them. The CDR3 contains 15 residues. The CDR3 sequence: CASSDNWAREETQYF. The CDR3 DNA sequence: TGTGCCAGCAGTGATAATTGGGCACGCGAGGAGACCCAGTACTTC.

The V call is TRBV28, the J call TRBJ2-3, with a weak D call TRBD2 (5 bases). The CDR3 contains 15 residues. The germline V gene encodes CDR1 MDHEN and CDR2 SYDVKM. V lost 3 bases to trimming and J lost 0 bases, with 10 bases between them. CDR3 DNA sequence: TGTGCCAGCAGTTTCTTCGGCGGGAGCACAGATACGCAGTATTTT. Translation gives CASSFFGGSTDTQYF.

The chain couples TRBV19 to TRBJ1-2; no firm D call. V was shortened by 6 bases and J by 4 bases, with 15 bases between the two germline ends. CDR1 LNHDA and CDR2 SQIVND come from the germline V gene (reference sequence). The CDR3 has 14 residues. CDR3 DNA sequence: TGTGCCAGTAGGACGATCGGGGTCGGCTATGGCTACACCTTC. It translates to CASRTIGVGYGYTF.

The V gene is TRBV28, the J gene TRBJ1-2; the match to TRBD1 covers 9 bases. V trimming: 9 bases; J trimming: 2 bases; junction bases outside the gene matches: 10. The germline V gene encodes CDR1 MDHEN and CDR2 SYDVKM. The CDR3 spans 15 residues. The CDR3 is CASRTGAKQNYGYTF. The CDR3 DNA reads TGTGCCAGTAGGACAGGGGCCAAACAGAACTATGGCTACACCTTC.

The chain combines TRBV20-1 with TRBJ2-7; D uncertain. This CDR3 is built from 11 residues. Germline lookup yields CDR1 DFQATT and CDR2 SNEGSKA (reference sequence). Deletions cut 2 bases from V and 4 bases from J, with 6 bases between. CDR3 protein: CSARQIYEQYF. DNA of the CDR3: TGCAGTGCTAGACAGATATACGAGCAGTACTTC.

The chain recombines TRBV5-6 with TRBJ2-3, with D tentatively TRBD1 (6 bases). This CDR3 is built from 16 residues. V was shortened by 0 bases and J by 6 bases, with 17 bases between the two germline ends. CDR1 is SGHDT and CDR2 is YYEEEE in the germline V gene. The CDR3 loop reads CASSLGAGERKDTQYF. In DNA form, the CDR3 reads TGTGCCAGCAGCTTGGGGGCAGGGGAGAGAAAGGATACGCAGTATTTT.

As DNA, the CDR3 is TGTGCCAGCAGCGGGGGAGGAACCACCTACGAGCAGTACTTC. Its protein product is CASSGGGTTYEQYF. The rearrangement uses TRBV5-4 and TRBJ2-7; a possible D gene is TRBD2 (6 bases). This CDR3 has 14 amino acids. V was cut by 4 bases and J by 2 bases, with 13 bases left in between. Germline V gene data show CDR1 as SGHNT and CDR2 as YYREEE (reference sequence).

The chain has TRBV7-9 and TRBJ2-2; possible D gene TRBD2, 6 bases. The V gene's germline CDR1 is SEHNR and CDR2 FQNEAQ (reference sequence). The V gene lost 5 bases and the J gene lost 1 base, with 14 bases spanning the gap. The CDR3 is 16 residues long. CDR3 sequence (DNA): TGTGCCAGCAGCCGGTCTAGCGCCATGAACACCGGGGAGCTGTTTTTT. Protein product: CASSRSSAMNTGELFF.

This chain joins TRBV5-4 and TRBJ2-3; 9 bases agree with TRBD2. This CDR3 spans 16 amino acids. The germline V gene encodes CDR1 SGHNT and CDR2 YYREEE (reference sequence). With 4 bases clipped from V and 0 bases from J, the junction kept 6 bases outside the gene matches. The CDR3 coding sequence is TGTGCCAGCAGCCCGAGGCGGGGGGGTAGCACAGATACGCAGTATTTT. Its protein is CASSPRRGGSTDTQYF.

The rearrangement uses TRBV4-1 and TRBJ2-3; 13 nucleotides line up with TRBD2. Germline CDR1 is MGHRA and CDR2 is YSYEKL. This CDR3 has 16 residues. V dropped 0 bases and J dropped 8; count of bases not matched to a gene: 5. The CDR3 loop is CASSQDPTSGRATQYF. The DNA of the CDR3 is TGCGCCAGCAGCCAAGACCCAACTAGCGGGAGGGCTACGCAGTATTTT.

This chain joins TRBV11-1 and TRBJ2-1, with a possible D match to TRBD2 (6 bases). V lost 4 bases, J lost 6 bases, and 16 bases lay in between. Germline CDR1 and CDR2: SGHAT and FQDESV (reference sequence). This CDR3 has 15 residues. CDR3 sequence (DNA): TGTGCCAGCAGCTATTTCGGGGGATCGGTCAATGAGCAGTTCTTC. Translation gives CASSYFGGSVNEQFF.

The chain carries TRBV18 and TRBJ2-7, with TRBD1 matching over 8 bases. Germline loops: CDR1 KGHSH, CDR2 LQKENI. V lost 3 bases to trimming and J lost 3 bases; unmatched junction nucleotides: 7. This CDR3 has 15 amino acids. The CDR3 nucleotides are TGTGCCAGCTCACCCGGACAGGGCCCGAACTACGAGCAGTACTTC. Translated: CASSPGQGPNYEQYF.

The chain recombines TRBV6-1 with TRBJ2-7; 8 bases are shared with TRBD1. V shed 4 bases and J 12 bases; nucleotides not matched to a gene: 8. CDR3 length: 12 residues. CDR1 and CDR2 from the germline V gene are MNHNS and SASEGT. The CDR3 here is CASSAPPGTGYF. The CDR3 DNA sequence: TGTGCCAGCAGTGCCCCTCCCGGGACAGGGTACTTC.

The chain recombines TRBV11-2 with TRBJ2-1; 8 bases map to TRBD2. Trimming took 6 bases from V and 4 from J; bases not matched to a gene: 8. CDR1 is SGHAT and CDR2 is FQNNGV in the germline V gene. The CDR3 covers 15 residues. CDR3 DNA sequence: TGTGCCAGCAGACCTTACGGGAGGGGGTACAATGAGCAGTTCTTC. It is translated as CASRPYGRGYNEQFF.

The CDR3 nucleotides are TGCAGCGTTTTAACAGGGGGACAGAGCTCCTACAATGAGCAGTTCTTC. Translated, it gives CSVLTGGQSSYNEQFF. The rearrangement links TRBV29-1 to TRBJ2-1, with TRBD1 identical over 8 bases. CDR1 is SQVTM, CDR2 ANQGSEA, per germline. The V segment lost 5 bases and the J segment 0 bases; nucleotides outside the gene matches: 9. This CDR3 has 16 residues.

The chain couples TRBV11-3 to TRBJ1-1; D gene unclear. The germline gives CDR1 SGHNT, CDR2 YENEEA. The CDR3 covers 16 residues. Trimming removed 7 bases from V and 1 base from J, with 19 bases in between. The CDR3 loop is CASTDDLFRKNTEAFF. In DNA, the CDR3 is TGTGCCAGCACCGATGATCTGTTCAGGAAGAACACTGAAGCTTTCTTT.

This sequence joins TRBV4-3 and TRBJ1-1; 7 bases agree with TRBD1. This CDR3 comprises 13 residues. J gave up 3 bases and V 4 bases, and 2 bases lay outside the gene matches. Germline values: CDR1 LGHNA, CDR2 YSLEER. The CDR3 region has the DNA TGCGCCAGCAGCCGGGACAGAGACACTGAAGCTTTCTTT. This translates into CASSRDRDTEAFF.

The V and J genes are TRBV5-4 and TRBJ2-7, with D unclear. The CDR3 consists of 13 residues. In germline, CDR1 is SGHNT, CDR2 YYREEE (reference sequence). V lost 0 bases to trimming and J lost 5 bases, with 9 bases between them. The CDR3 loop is CASSLVGGHEQYF. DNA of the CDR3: TGTGCCAGCAGCTTGGTCGGCGGCCACGAGCAGTACTTC. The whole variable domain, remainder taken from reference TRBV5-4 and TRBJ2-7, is ETGVTQSPTHLIKTRGQQVTLRCSSQSGHNTVSWYQQALGQGPQFIFQYYREEENGRGNFPPRFSGLQFPNYSSELNVNALELDDSALYLCASSLVGGHEQYFGPGTRLTVT.

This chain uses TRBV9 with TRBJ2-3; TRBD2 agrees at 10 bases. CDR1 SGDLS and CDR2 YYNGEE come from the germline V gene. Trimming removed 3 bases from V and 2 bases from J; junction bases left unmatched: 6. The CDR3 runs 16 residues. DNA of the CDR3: TGTGCCAGCAGCGCCCAGCGGGAGGGAAACACAGATACGCAGTATTTT. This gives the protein CASSAQREGNTDTQYF.

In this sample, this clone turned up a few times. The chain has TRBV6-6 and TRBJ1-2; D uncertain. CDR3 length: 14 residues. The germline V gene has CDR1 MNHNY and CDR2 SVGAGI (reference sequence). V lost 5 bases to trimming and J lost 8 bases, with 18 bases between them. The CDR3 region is CASSTLGGPFGYTF. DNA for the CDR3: TGTGCCAGCAGTACCCTAGGAGGACCGTTCGGCTACACCTTC.

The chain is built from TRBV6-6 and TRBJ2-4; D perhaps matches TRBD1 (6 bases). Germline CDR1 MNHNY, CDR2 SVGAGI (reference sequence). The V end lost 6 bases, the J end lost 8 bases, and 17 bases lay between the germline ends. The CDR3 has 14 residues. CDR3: CASSRLQQGDIQYF. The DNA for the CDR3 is TGTGCCAGCAGCCGCCTGCAACAGGGAGACATTCAGTACTTC.